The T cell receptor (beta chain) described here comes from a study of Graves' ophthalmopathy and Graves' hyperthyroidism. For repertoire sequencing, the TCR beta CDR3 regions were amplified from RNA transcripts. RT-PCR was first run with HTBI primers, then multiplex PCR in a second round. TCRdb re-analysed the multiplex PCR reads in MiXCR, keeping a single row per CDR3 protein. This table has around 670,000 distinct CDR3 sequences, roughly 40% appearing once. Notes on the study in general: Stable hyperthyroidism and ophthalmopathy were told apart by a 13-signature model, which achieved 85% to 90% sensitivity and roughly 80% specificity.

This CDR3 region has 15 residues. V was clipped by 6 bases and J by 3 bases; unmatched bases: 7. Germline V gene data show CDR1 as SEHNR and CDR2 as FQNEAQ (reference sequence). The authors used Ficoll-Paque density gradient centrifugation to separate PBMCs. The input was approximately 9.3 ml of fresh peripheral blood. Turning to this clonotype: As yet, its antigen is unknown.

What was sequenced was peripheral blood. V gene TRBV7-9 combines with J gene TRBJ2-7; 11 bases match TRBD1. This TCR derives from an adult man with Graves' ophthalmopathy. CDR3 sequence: CASSSGTGGVYEQYF. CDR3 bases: TGTGCCAGCAGTTCCGGGACAGGGGGTGTCTACGAGCAGTACTTC.